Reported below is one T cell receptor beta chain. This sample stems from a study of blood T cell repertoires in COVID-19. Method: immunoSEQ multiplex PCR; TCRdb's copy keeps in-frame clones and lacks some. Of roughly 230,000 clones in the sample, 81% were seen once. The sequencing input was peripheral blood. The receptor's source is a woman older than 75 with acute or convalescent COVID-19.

As DNA, the CDR3 is TGTGCCAGCCCGCAATTGCAGGGCACCCGGAGAGGCTACACCTTC. This encodes CASPQLQGTRRGYTF. J is TRBJ1-2 and V is TRBV21-1; the DNA was not compared with TRBD1, the D call given in the table. TRBV21-1 is a documented pseudogene. This CDR3 contains 15 residues.